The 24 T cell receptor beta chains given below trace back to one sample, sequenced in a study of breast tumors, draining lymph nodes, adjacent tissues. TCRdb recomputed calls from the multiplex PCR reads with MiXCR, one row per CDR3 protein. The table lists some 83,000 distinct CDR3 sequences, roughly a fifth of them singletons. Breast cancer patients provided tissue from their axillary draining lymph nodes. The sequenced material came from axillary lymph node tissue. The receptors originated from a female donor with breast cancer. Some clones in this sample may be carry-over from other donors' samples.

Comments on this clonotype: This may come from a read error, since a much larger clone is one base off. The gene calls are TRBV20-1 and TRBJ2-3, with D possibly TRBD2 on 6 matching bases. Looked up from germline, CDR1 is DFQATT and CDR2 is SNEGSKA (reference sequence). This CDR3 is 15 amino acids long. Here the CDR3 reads CSARRMAGFTVTQYF. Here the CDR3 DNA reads TGCAGTGCTAGAAGGATGGCGGGGTTCACAGTTACGCAGTATTTT.

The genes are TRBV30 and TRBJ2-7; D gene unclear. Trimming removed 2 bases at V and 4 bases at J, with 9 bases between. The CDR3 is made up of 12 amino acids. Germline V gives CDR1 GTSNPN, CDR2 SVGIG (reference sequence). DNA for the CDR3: TGTGCCTGGAGTACCAGTCTATACGAGCAGTACTTC. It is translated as CAWSTSLYEQYF.

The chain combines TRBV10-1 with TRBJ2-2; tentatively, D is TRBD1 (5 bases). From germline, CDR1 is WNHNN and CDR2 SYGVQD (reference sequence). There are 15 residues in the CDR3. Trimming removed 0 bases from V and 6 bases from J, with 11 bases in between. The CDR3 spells CASSESDSGPGELFF. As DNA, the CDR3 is TGCGCCAGCAGTGAGTCCGATTCAGGGCCCGGGGAGCTGTTTTTT.

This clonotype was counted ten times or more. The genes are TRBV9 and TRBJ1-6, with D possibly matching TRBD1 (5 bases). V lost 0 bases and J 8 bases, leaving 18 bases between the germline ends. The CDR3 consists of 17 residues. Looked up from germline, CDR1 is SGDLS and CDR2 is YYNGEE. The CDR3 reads CASSVGILRGGDSPLHF. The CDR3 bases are TGTGCCAGCAGCGTAGGAATACTTAGGGGAGGAGATTCACCCCTCCACTTT.

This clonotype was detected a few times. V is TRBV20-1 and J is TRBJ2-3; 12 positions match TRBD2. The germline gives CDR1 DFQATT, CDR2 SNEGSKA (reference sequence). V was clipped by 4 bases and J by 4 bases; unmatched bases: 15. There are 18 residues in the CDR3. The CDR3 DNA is TGCAGTGCTACAATAGTCATTAGACTAGCGGGAGCGGCAGATACGCAGTATTTT. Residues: CSATIVIRLAGAADTQYF.

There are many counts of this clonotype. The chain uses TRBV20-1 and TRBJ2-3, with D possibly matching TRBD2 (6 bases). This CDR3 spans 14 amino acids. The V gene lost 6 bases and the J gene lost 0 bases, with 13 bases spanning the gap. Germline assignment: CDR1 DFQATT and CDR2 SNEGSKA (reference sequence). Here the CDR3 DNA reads TGCAGTGCCCTGGAGGGCCCCAGCACAGATACGCAGTATTTT. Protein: CSALEGPSTDTQYF.

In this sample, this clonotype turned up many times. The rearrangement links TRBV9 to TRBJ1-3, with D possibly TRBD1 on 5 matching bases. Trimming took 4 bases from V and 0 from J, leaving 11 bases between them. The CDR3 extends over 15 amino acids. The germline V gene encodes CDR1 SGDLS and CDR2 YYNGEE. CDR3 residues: CASSPDSYSGNTIYF. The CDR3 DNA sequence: TGTGCCAGCAGCCCCGACAGCTACTCTGGAAACACCATATATTTT.

DNA for the CDR3: TGTGCAACGTACGGTGGGGAGCTGTTTTTT. It translates to CATYGGELFF. V usage is TRBV28 and J usage is TRBJ2-2; D is ambiguous. CDR1 and CDR2 from the germline V gene are MDHEN and SYDVKM. This CDR3 has 10 residues.

CDR3 protein: CASSLSGYSNQPQHF. The CDR3 DNA is TGTGCCAGCAGTTTATCGGGATATAGCAATCAGCCCCAGCATTTT. The rearrangement joins TRBV28 to TRBJ1-5, with D uncertain. The CDR3 is 15 amino acids. Germline V gene data show CDR1 as MDHEN and CDR2 as SYDVKM. Deletions cut 1 base from V and 0 bases from J, with 7 bases between.

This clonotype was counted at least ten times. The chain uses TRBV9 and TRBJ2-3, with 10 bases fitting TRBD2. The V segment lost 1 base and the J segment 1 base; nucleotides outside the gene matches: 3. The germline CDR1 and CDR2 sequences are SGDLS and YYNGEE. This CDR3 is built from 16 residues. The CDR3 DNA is TGTGCCAGCAGCGTAAGCGGGAGGGGCGGCACAGATACGCAGTATTTT. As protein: CASSVSGRGGTDTQYF.

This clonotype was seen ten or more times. The CDR3 sequence: CASSLVGESYEQYF. The CDR3 nucleotides are TGTGCCAGCAGCTTAGTCGGTGAATCCTACGAGCAGTACTTC. The rearrangement links TRBV11-2 to TRBJ2-7; D is unclear. This CDR3 region has 14 residues. Trimming removed 1 base at V and 1 base at J, with 8 bases between. Germline lookup yields CDR1 SGHAT and CDR2 FQNNGV.

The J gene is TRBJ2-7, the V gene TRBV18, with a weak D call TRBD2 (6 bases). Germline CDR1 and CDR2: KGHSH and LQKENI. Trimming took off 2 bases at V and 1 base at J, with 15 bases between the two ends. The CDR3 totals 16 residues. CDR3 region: CASSPIVGRESYEQYF. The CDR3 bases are TGTGCCAGCTCACCAATTGTCGGGAGAGAGTCCTACGAGCAGTACTTC.

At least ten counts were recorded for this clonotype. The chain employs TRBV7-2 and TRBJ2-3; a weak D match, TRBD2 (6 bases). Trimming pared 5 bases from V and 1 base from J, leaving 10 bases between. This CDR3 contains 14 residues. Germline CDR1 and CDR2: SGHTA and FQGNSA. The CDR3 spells CASSPWGGTDTQYF. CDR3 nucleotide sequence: TGTGCCAGCAGCCCCTGGGGGGGCACAGATACGCAGTATTTT. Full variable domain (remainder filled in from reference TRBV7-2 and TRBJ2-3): GAGVSQSPSNKVTEKGKDVELRCDPISGHTALYWYRQSLGQGLEFLIYFQGNSAPDKSGLPSDRFSAERTGGSVSTLTIQRTQQEDSAVYLCASSPWGGTDTQYFGPGTRLTVL.

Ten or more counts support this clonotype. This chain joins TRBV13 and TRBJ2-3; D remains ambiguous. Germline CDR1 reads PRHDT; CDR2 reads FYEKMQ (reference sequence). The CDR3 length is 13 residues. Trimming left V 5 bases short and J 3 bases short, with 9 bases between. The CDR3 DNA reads TGTGCCAGCAGCCCACATCCTACAGATACGCAGTATTTT. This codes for CASSPHPTDTQYF.

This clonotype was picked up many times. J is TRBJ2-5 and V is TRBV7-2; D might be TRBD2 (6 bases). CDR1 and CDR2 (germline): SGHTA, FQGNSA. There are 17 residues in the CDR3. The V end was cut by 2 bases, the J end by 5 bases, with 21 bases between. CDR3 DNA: TGTGCCAGCAGCTTATTAGGGCGGCGGGGCGCGTGGGAGACCCAGTACTTC. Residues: CASSLLGRRGAWETQYF. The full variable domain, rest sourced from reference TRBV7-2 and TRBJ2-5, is GAGVSQSPSNKVTEKGKDVELRCDPISGHTALYWYRQSLGQGLEFLIYFQGNSAPDKSGLPSDRFSAERTGGSVSTLTIQRTQQEDSAVYLCASSLLGRRGAWETQYFGPGTRLLVL.

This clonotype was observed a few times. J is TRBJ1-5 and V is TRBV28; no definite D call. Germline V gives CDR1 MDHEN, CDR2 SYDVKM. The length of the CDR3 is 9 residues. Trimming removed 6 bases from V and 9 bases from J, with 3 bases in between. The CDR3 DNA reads TGTGCCAGCAGCACGCCCCAGCATTTT. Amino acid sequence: CASSTPQHF.

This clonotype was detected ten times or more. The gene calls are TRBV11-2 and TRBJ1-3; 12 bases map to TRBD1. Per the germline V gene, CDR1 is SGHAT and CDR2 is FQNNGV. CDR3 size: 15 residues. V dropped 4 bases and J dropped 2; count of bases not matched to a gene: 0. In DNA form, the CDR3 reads TGTGCCAGCAGCTGGGACAGGGGGCCTGGAAACACCATATATTTT. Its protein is CASSWDRGPGNTIYF.

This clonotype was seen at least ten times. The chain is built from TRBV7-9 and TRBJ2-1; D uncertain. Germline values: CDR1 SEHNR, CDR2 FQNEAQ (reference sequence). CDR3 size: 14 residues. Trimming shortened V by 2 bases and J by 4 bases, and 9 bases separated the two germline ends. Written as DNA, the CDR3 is TGTGCCAGCAGCTTATCACTCCATTACAATGAGCAGTTCTTC. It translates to CASSLSLHYNEQFF.

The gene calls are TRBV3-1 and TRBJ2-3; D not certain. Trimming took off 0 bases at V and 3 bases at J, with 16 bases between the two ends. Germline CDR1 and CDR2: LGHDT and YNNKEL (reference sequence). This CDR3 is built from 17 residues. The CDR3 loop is CASSQDPDLVLTDTQYF. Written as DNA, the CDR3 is TGTGCCAGCAGCCAAGATCCCGATCTAGTCCTGACAGATACGCAGTATTTT.

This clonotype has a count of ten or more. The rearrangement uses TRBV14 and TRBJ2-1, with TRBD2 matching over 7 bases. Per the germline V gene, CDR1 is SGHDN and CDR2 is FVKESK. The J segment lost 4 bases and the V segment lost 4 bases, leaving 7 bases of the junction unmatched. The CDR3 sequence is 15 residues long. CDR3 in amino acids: CASSRQTSRYNEQFF. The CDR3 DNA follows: TGTGCCAGCAGCCGGCAGACTAGCCGATACAATGAGCAGTTCTTC.

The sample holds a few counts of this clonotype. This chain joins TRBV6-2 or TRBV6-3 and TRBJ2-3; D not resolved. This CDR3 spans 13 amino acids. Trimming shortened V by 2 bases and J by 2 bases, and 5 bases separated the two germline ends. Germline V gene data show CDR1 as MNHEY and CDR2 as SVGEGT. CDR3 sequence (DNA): TGTGCCAGCAGTTACGGGTACACAGATACGCAGTATTTT. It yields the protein CASSYGYTDTQYF.

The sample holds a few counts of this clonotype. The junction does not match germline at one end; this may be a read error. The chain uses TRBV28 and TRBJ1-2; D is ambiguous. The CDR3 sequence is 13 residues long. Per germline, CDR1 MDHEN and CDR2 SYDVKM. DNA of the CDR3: TGTGCCAGCAGTTTAGTTCTTGGGTATGGCTACGCCTTC. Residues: CASSLVLGYGYAF.

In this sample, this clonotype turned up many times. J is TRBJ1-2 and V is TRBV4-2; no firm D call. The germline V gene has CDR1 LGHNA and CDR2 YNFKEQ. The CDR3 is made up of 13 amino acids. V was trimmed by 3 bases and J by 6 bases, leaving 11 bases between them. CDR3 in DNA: TGTGCCAGCAGCCATGCCCGGGTGGATGGCTACACCTTC. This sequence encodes CASSHARVDGYTF.

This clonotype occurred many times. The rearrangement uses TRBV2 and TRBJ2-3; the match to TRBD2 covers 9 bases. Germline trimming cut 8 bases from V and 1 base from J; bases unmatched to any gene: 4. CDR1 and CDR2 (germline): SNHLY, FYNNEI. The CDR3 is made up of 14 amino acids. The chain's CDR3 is CASRKREGTDTQYF. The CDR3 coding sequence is TGTGCCAGCCGTAAGCGGGAGGGCACAGATACGCAGTATTTT.